This TCR beta chain was obtained from a study of shared clonotypes between healthy human individuals. Broader study findings: Clonotype sharing across several donors was observed for around 5% of naive CD4 clonotypes. Among the subsets, naive ones generally showed larger estimated richness than memory ones.

Original handling: As immunoSEQ supplied junction-only sequences (without quality scores), filtering differed. Repertoires were generated with immunoSEQ multiplex PCR, while TCRdb's copy carries only in-frame clones and drops some. That table is the source of V, J and clone size, and D and trimming were worked out from the DNA. The sample shows millions of clones, 85% to 95% of them seen only once. Trimming cost V 2 bases and J 2 bases; bases outside gene matches: 6. Germline V lookup: CDR1 SQVTM, CDR2 ANQGSEA. The CDR3 loop spans 15 amino acids. Turning to this clone: Antigen: not known.

The sequencing input was naive CD4+ T cells sorted from blood. Subset reported: CD45RA+ positively selected. The sequence was obtained from a man aged 18 to 29 in good health. V is TRBV29-1 and J is TRBJ1-3; 7 bases are a match to TRBD1. This CDR3 is CSVETEGGTGNTIYF. The CDR3, as DNA: TGCAGCGTTGAAACAGAAGGGGGCACTGGAAACACCATATATTTT.